The source of this T cell receptor beta chain is a study of identical twins (dated by TCRdb to the mid-2010s). At the level of the whole study: TCR alpha and beta repertoires from monozygotic twins, unrelated adults of various ages and cord blood were deep-sequenced to test whether fetal clonotypes persist. To rule out contamination, the twin experiments were replicated at different times with different library preparation protocols.

The germline V gene encodes CDR1 MNHNS and CDR2 SASEGT. V lost 4 bases and J lost 2 bases, and the count of bases not matched to a germline gene is 6. The CDR3, cysteine through phenylalanine, is 16 amino acids long. Kept here is only the CDR3 DNA, which spans 48 bases and is read in frame from base 1. All donors were healthy Caucasians. Three pairs of female monozygotic twins, all aged roughly 18 to 29 years, made up the twin cohort. Positive isolation kits from Invitrogen were used to isolate CD4+ and CD8+ T cell populations. With respect to this clonotype: Its antigen specificity is not known. No quality values exist for individual bases; no much larger clone is one base distant.

Paper-wide results and their limitations: Compared with coincidental sharing between unrelated individuals, an excess of low generation-probability sequences was observed among out-of-frame TCR alpha sequences shared between twins. Because the same donors could not be followed over many years, conclusions were based on cross-sectional statistical analysis. Recombination models systematically underestimated out-of-frame TCR alpha sharing in monozygotic twins but agreed with sharing between unrelated individuals. Fewer insertions were carried by abundant cord blood beta clonotypes, a similar but weaker trend appeared in young adult naive repertoires, and no such trend appeared in memory repertoires. Excess twin sharing in beta out-of-frame sequences was weaker because fewer shared sequences lowered the signal-to-noise ratio. Zero-insertion analyses could be partly confounded by invariant T cells such as MAIT and iNKT, although diverse VJ usage argued against such confounding for most clonotypes.

Libraries were built with 5' RACE. TCRdb records Illumina HiSeq 2000 as the sequencer. A universal primer binding site was added through template switching, and the final cDNA carried a unique molecular identifier so that TCR cDNA molecules could be counted accurately. Specific primers in the conserved constant-segment region were used to synthesize first-strand cDNA for the TCR alpha and beta chains. To control for contamination, every cDNA library was double barcoded, receiving both a SMART-Mk sample barcode and Illumina barcodes. Two successive PCR steps introduced TruSeq adapter sequences along with Illumina sample barcodes. Sequencing of the TCR alpha and beta cDNA libraries was done on the Illumina HiSeq platform using custom primers. For the original study's pipeline: Unique molecular identifiers were extracted from raw reads with MiGEC, and CDR3 positions were determined with MiXCR. Recombination models were inferred per individual with the repgenHMM and IGoR tools using an EM algorithm. The tcR package in R was used for shared clonotype analysis, with sharing normalized by the product of cloneset sizes. Out-of-frame nonproductive sequences were analyzed to study raw recombination free of thymic and clonal selection effects. TCRdb itself trimmed the public reads at Q25 with fastp, ran MiXCR and retained productive beta chains. Each entry is one CDR3 protein sequence, shown with its most common DNA and genes. None of the V and J calls come from the authors' own analysis; TCRdb made them. The sample table contains around 510,000 distinct CDR3 sequences; only one count was recorded for more than 13% of them. Of the sample, approximately 0.98% is held by the ten largest clones.

The sample also formed part of further work on yellow fever vaccine responses in identical twins. That second publication adds: The T cell response to vaccination in identical twins was reported by the authors to appear partly convergent and partly personalized. In identical twins, the study followed T cell clones that responded to the vaccine with precision.

The V gene is TRBV6-1 and the J gene is TRBJ2-2; TRBD2 matches 8 bases in the middle. The source material was CD4+ T cells sorted from blood. The clonotype was recovered from a woman aged 18 to 35 in good health. The CDR3 corresponds to CASSALLAVNTGELFF. The DNA reads TGTGCCAGCAGTGCTTTACTAGCGGTAAACACCGGGGAGCTGTTTTTT.